The clone carrying this TCR beta chain was counted a few times. The antigen remains unidentified. The data were obtained in a study of T cells after yellow fever vaccination. Whole-study context: Fractions containing few cells were prepared with SMART-Seq v4 Ultra Low Input.

The CDR3 contains 14 residues. Trimming removed 1 base from V and 7 bases from J, with 11 bases in between. Germline lookup yields CDR1 SGHDN and CDR2 FVKESK. Study-wide points: When the response was secondary, it was weaker but reached its peak faster, day 5 versus 15. Only a small proportion of the clonotypes turned up in both the CD4 and the CD8 compartments, likely arising from convergent recombination.

Template switching by 5'RACE produced TCR cDNA, adding a universal primer site and UMIs. TCRdb reprocessed the 5' RACE reads with MiXCR, giving one entry per CDR3 protein. Found here are some 300,000 distinct CDR3 sequences, around 8.1% of them singletons; the top ten hold approximately 18%. The input for sequencing was PBMCs, taken around 45 days after the first yellow fever vaccination. The chain has TRBV14 and TRBJ1-5; TRBD1 might be the D (5 bases). This TCR was sampled from a man aged 18-30 years who received the YFV17D yellow fever vaccine. This chain's CDR3 is CASSQGRGRQPQHF. CDR3 coding DNA: TGTGCCAGCAGCCAAGGAAGGGGCAGACAGCCCCAGCATTTT.